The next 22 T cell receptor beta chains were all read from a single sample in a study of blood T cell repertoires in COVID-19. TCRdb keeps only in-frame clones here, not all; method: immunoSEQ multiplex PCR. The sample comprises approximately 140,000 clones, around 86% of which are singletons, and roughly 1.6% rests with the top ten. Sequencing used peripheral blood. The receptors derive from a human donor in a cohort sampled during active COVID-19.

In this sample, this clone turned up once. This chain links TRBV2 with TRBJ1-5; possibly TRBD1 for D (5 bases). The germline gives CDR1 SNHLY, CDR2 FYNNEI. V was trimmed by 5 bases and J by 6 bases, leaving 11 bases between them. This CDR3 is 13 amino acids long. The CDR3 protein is CASSRQSLQPQHF. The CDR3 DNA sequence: TGTGCCAGCAGTAGACAGTCTCTTCAGCCCCAGCATTTT. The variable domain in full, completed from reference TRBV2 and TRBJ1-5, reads EPEVTQTPSHQVTQMGQEVILRCVPISNHLYFYWYRQILGQKVEFLVSFYNNEISEKSEIFDDQFSVERPDGSNFTLKIRSTKLEDSAMYFCASSRQSLQPQHFGDGTRLSIL.

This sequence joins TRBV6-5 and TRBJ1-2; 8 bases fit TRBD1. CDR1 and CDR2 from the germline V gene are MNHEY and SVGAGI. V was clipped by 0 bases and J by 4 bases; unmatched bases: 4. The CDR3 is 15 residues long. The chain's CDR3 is CASSYSQGAGYGYTF. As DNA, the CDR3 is TGTGCCAGCAGTTACTCCCAGGGGGCGGGCTATGGCTACACCTTC.

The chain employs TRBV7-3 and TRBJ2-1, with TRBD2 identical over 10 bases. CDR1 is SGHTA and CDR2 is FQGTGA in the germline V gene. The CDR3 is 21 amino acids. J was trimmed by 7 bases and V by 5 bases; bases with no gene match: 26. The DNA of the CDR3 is TGTGCCAGCAGCACTAAGCCGTCCGGGACTAGCGCTCCGACCACAGAAAATGAGCAGTTCTTC. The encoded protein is CASSTKPSGTSAPTTENEQFF.

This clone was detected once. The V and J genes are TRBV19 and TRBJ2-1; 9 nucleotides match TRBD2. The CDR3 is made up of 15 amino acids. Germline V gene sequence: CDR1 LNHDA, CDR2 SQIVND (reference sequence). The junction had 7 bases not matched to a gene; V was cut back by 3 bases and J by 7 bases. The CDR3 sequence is CASSILPSGMNEQFF. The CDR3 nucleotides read TGTGCCAGTAGTATCCTCCCTAGCGGGATGAATGAGCAGTTCTTC.

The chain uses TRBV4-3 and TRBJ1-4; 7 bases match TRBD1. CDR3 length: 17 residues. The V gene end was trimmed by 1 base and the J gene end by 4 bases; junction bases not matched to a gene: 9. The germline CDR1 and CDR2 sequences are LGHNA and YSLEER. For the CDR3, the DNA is TGCGCCAGCAGCCAAGGAGACAGGGCGCGCGGTAATGAAAAACTGTTTTTT. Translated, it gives CASSQGDRARGNEKLFF.

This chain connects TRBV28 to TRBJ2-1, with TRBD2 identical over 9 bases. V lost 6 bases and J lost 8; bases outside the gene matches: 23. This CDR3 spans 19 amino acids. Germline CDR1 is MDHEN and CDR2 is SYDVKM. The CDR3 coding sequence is TGTGCCAGCAGATCTCCGTTGAAGGCGGGAGGGCCCGGTAGCGATGAGCAGTTCTTC. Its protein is CASRSPLKAGGPGSDEQFF. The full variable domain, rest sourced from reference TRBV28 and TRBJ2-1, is DVKVTQSSRYLVKRTGEKVFLECVQDMDHENMFWYRQDPGLGLRLIYFSYDVKMKEKGDIPEGYSVSREKKERFSLILESASTNQTSMYLCASRSPLKAGGPGSDEQFFGPGTRLTVL.

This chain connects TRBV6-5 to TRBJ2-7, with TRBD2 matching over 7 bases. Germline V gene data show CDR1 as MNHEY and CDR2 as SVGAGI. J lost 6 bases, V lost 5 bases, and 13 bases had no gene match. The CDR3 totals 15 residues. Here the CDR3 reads CASSKSRAGVGEQYF. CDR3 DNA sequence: TGTGCCAGCAGTAAGTCGCGGGCGGGGGTAGGCGAGCAGTACTTC.

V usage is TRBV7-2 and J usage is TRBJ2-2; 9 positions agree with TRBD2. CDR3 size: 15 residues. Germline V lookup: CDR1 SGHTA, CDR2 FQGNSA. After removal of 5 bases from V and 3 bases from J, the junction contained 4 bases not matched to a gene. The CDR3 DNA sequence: TGTGCCAGCAGCCTGACTAGCGGCTACACCGGGGAGCTGTTTTTT. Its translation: CASSLTSGYTGELFF.

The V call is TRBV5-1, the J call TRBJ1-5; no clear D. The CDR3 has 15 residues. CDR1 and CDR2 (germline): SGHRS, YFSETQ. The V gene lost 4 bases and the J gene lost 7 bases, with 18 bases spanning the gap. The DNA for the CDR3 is TGCGCCAGCAGCCCCTCCCCGGAGGTCGGCCAGCCCCAGCATTTT. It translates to CASSPSPEVGQPQHF.

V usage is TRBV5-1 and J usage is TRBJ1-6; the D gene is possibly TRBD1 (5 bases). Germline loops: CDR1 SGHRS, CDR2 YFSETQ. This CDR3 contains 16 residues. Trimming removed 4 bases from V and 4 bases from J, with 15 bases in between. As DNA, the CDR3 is TGCGCCAGCAGCCCCGACAGACCTGGGTATAATTCACCCCTCCACTTT. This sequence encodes CASSPDRPGYNSPLHF.

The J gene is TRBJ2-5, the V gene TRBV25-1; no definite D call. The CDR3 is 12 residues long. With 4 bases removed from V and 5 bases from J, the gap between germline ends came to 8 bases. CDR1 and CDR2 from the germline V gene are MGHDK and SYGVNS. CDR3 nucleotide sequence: TGTGCCAGCAGTGGAAACGCGGAGACCCAGTACTTC. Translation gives CASSGNAETQYF. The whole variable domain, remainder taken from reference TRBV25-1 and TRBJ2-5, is EADIYQTPRYLVIGTGKKITLECSQTMGHDKMYWYQQDPGMELHLIHYSYGVNSTEKGDLSSESTVSRIRTEHFPLTLESARPSHTSQYLCASSGNAETQYFGPGTRLLVL.

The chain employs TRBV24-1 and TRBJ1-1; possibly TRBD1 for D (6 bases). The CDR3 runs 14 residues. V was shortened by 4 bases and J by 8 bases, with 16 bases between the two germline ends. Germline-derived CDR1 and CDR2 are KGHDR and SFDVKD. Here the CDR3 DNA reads TGTGCCACCAGTGAGGGGACATTATCAGAAGAAGCTTTCTTT. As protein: CATSEGTLSEEAFF.

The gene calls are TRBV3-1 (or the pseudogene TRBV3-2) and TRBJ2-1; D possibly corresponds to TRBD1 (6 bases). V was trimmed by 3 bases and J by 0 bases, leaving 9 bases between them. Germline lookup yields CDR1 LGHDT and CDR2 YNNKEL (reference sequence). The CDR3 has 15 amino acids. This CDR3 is CASSHGRGSYNEQFF. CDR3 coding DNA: TGTGCCAGCAGCCACGGCAGGGGCTCCTACAATGAGCAGTTCTTC.

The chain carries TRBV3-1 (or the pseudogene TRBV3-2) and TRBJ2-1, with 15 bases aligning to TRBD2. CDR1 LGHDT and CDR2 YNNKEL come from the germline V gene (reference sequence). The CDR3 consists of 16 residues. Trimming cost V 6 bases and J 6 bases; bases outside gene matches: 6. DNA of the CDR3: TGTGCCAGCAGTCTTTGGACTAGCGGGAGGGCCAATGAGCAGTTCTTC. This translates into CASSLWTSGRANEQFF.

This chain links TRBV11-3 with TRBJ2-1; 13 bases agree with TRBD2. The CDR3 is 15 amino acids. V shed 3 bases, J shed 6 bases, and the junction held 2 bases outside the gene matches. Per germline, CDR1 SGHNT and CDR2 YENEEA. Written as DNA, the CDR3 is TGTGCCAGCAGCTTCACTAGCGGGAGGGCCAATGAGCAGTTCTTC. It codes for CASSFTSGRANEQFF. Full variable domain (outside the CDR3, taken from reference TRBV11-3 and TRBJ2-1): EAGVVQSPRYKIIEKKQPVAFWCNPISGHNTLYWYLQNLGQGPELLIRYENEEAVDDSQLPKDRFSAERLKGVDSTLKIQPAELGDSAVYLCASSFTSGRANEQFFGPGTRLTVL.

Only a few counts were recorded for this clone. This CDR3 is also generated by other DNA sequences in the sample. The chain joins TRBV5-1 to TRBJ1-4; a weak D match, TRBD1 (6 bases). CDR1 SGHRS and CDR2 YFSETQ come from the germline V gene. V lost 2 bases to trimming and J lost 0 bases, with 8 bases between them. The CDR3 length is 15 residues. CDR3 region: CASSFSGATNEKLFF. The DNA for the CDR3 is TGCGCCAGCAGCTTCTCAGGGGCAACTAATGAAAAACTGTTTTTT.

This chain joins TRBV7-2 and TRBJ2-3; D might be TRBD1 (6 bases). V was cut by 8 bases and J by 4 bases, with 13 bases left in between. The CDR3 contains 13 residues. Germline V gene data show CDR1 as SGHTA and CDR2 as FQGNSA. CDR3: CASGTPGADTQYF. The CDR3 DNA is TGTGCCAGCGGGACACCTGGGGCAGATACGCAGTATTTT.

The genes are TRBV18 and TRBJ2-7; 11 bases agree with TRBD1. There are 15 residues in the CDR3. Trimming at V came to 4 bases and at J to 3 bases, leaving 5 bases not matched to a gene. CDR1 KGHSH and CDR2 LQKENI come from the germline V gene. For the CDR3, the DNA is TGTGCCAGCTCACTAACCGGGACAGGGGGCTACGAGCAGTACTTC. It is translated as CASSLTGTGGYEQYF.

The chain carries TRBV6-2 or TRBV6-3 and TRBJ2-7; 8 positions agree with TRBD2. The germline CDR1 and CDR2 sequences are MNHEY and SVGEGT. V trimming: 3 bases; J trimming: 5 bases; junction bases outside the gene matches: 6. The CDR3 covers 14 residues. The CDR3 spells CASSYLSGGNEQYF. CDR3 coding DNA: TGTGCCAGCAGTTATTTGTCGGGAGGGAACGAGCAGTACTTC.

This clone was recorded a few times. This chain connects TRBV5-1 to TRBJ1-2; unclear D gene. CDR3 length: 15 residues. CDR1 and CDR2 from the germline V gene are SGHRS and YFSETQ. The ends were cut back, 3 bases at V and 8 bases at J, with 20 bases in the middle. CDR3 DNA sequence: TGCGCCAGCAGCTCGGAGACATCCTTGAGAGGGGGCTACACCTTC. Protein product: CASSSETSLRGGYTF.

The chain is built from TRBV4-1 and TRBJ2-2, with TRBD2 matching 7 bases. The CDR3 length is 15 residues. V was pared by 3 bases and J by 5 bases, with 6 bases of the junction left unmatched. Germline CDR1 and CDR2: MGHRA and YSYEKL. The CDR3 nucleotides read TGCGCCAGCAGCCACCCCACGGGGGGAACCGGGGAGCTGTTTTTT. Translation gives CASSHPTGGTGELFF.

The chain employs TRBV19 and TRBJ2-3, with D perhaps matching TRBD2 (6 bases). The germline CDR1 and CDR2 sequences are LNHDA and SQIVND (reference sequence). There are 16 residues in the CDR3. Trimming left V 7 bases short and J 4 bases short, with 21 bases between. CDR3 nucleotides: TGTGCCAGTACCAGCGGCGGGGCTCCGTGGGCAGATACGCAGTATTTT. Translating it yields CASTSGGAPWADTQYF.